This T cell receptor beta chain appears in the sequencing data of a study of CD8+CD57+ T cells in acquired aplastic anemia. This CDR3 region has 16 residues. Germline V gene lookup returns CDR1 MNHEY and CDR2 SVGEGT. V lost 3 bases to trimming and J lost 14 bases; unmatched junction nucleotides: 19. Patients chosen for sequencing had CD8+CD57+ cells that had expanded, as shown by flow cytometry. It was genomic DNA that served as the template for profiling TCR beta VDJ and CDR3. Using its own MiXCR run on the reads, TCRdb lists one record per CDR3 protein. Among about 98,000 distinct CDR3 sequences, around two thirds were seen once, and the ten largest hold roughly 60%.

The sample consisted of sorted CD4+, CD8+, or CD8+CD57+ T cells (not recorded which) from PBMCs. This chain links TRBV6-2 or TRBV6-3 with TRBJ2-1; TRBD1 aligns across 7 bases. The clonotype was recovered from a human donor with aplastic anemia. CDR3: CASSYMDRWAGWVKFF. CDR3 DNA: TGTGCCAGCAGTTATATGGACAGGTGGGCAGGGTGGGTGAAGTTCTTC.